This TCR beta chain was documented in a study of neurological immune-mediated disorders. Study findings and constraints: The level of TCR clonal expansion was highest in patients with HTLV-1-associated myelopathy and lowest in multiple sclerosis, where it fell below the level seen in healthy controls. Among expanded clones, no CDR3 amino acid sequences were shared across subjects, a pattern suggesting private repertoires in all groups.

Libraries from sorted cells used 900,000 to 1,000,000 T cells (CD4+ or CD8+). Sequencing runs each generated in excess of 180 million TCR-beta sequences derived from 15-18 subjects. TCRdb independently ran MiXCR on the 5' RACE reads; one entry per CDR3 protein. The sample consists of around 15,000 distinct CDR3 sequences, roughly 9% of them appearing once. V was shortened by 3 bases and J by 4 bases, with 14 bases between the two germline ends. This CDR3 comprises 14 residues. CDR1 SGDLS and CDR2 YYNGEE come from the germline V gene. This clonotype was found many times. Antigen: not known. The rearrangement joins TRBV9 to TRBJ2-7; D might be TRBD2 (5 bases). The specimen was CD8+ T cells from blood. The clonotype comes from a man aged 50 to 59 in good health. The CDR3 sequence is CASSARLHDYEQYF. The DNA for the CDR3 is TGTGCCAGCAGCGCGAGACTACACGATTACGAGCAGTACTTC.